This T cell receptor beta chain was obtained from a study of Tregs in tolerant kidney transplant recipients. Method: immunoSEQ multiplex PCR; TCRdb's copy keeps in-frame clones and lacks some. The sample lists 50,000 to 55,000 clones; about nine tenths were seen once. Germline values: CDR1 SGDLS, CDR2 YYNGEE. The V and J ends lost 4 bases and 0 bases, in that order; junction bases with no gene match: 10. This CDR3 has 17 residues. The nonmyeloablative bone marrow transplants came from related graft donors, with transient mixed chimerism. This chain uses TRBV9 with TRBJ2-1; 7 bases line up with TRBD2. This sequence originates from a human patient who received a combined kidney and bone marrow transplant. A share of the T cells may be of graft donor origin. The specimen comprised CD8+ T cells from blood (PBMCs), sampled 24 months after the transplant. The CDR3 DNA is TGTGCCAGCAGCCTTCTTGGGCGGGGGAGCTCCTACAATGAGCAGTTCTTC. This gives the protein CASSLLGRGSSYNEQFF.